This TCR beta chain was documented in a study of shared clonotypes between healthy human individuals. The trim removed 6 bases at V and 9 bases at J, leaving 10 bases unmatched. The CDR3 runs 16 residues. Germline V CDR1 and CDR2: MNHEY, SMNVEV (reference sequence). Profiled with immunoSEQ multiplex PCR; TCRdb holds only in-frame clones, not every one. The table shows hundreds of thousands of clones, with roughly 96% occurring only once. CD45RO-negative, CCR7-selected cells formed the naive CD8 fraction, which excluded terminally differentiated effector memory CD45RA+ cells. The V call is TRBV27, the J call TRBJ2-1; 14 bases are shared with TRBD2. The TCR was taken from a woman aged 30 to 39 in good health. The sequenced sample consisted of naive CD8+ T cells sorted from blood. The CDR3: CASSPGTSGRGGEQFF. CDR3 DNA sequence: TGTGCCAGCAGCCCCGGGACTAGCGGGAGAGGGGGTGAGCAGTTCTTC.